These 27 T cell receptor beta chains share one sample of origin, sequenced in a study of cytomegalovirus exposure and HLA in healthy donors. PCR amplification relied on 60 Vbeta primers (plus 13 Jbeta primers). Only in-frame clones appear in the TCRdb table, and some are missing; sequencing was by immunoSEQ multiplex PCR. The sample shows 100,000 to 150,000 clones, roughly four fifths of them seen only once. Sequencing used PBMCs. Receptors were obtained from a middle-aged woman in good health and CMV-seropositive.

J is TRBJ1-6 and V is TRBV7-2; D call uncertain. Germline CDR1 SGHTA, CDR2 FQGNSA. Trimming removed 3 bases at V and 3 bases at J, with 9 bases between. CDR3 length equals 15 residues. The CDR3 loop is CASSLADYYNSPLHF. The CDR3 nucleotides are TGTGCCAGCAGCTTGGCGGATTACTATAATTCACCCCTCCACTTT. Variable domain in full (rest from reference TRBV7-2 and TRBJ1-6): GAGVSQSPSNKVTEKGKDVELRCDPISGHTALYWYRQSLGQGLEFLIYFQGNSAPDKSGLPSDRFSAERTGGSVSTLTIQRTQQEDSAVYLCASSLADYYNSPLHFGNGTRLTVT.

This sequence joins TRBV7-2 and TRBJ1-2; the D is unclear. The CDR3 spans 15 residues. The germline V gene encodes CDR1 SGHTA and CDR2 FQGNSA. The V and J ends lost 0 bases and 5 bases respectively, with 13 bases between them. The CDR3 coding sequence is TGTGCCAGCAGCTTAGCCCAGGTTGGTGTGTATGGCTACACCTTC. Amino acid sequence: CASSLAQVGVYGYTF.

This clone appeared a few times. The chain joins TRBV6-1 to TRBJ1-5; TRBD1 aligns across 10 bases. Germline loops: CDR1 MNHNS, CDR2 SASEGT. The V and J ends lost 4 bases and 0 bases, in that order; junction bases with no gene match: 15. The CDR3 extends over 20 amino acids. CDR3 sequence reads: CASSVKPLGQGSFSNQPQHF. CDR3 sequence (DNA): TGTGCCAGCAGTGTAAAACCACTGGGACAGGGGTCTTTTAGCAATCAGCCCCAGCATTTT.

The CDR3, as DNA: TGTGCCAGCAGTGATTTGGGAGATCGCGAGCAGTACTTC. Translating gives CASSDLGDREQYF. This chain joins TRBV2 and TRBJ2-7, with TRBD2 as a possible D gene (5 bases). The CDR3 has 13 amino acids. CDR1 is SNHLY and CDR2 is FYNNEI in the germline V gene. The V end lost 3 bases, the J end lost 6 bases, and 12 bases lay between the germline ends.

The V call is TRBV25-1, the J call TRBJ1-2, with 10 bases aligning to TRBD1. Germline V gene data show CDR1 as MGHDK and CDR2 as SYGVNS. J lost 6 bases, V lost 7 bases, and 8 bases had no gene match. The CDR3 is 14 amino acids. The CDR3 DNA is TGTGCCAGCAAGCGACAGGGGGCGGTGGATGGCTACACCTTC. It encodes CASKRQGAVDGYTF.

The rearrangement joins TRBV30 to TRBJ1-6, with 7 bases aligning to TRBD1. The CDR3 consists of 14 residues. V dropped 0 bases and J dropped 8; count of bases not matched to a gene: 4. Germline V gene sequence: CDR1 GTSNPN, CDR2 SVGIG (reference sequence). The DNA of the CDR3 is TGTGCCTGGAGTGTTGGACAGGAGTATTCACCCCTCCACTTT. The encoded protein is CAWSVGQEYSPLHF.

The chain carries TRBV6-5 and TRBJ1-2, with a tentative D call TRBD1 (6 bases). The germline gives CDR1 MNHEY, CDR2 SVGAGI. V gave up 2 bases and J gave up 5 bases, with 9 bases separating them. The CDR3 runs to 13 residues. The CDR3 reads CASSYNRAYGYTF. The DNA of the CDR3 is TGTGCCAGCAGTTACAACAGGGCATATGGCTACACCTTC.

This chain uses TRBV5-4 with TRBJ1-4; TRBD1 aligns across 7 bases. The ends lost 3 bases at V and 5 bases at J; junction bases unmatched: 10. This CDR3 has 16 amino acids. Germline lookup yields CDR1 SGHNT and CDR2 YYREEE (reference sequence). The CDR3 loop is CASSSDRSPRNEKLFF. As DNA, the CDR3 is TGTGCCAGCAGCTCGGACAGGTCCCCCCGGAATGAAAAACTGTTTTTT.

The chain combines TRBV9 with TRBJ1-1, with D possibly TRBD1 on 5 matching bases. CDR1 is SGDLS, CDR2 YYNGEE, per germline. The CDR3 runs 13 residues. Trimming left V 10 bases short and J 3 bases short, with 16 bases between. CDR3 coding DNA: TGTGCCTCGAGCGGAGGGGTATACACTGAAGCTTTCTTT. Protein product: CASSGGVYTEAFF.

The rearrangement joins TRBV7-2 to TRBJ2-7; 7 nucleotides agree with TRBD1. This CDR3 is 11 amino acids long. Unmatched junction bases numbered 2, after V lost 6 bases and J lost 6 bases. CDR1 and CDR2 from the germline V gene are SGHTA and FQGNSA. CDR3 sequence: CASSTGVEQYF. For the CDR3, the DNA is TGTGCCAGCAGTACAGGGGTCGAGCAGTACTTC.

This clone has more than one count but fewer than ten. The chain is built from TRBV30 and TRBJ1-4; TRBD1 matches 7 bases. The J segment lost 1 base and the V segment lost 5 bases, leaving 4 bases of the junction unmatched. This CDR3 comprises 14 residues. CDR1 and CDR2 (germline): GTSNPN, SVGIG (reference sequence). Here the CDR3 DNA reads TGTGCCTGGTCCAGACAGGGAACTAATGAAAAACTGTTTTTT. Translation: CAWSRQGTNEKLFF. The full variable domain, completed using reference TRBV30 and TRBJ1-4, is SQTIHQWPATLVQPVGSPLSLECTVEGTSNPNLYWYRQAAGRGLQLLFYSVGIGQISSEVPQNLSASRPQDRQFILSSKKLLLSDSGFYLCAWSRQGTNEKLFFGSGTQLSVL.

The CDR3 nucleotides read TGCGCCAGCAGCTCGGTGGACTTTCGATCAGGCACTGAAGCTTTCTTT. Protein product: CASSSVDFRSGTEAFF. The chain carries TRBV5-1 and TRBJ1-1, with D hard to call. The CDR3 consists of 16 residues. CDR1 and CDR2 (germline): SGHRS, YFSETQ. The germline V and J ends were trimmed by 3 bases and 4 bases, with 19 bases remaining between them. Based on the CDR3 plus reference TRBV5-1 and TRBJ1-1, the full variable domain is KAGVTQTPRYLIKTRGQQVTLSCSPISGHRSVSWYQQTPGQGLQFLFEYFSETQRNKGNFPGRFSGRQFSNSRSEMNVSTLELGDSALYLCASSSVDFRSGTEAFFGQGTRLTVV.

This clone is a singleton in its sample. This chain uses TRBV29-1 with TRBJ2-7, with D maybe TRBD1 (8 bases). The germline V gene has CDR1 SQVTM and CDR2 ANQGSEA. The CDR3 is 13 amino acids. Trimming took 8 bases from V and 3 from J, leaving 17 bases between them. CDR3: CSILTGGDYEQYF. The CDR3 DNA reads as TGCAGCATACTAACAGGGGGGGACTACGAGCAGTACTTC.

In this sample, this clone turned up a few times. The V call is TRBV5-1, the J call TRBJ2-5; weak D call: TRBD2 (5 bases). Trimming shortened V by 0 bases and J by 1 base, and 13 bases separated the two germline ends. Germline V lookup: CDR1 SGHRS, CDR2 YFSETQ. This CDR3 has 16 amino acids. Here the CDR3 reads CASSLAGKGGQETQYF. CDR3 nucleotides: TGCGCCAGCAGCTTGGCCGGGAAGGGCGGCCAAGAGACCCAGTACTTC.

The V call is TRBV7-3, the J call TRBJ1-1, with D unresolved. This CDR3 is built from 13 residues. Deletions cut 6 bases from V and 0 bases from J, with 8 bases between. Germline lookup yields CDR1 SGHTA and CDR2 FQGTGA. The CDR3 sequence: CASRARVNTEAFF. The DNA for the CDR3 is TGTGCCAGCAGGGCCCGGGTGAACACTGAAGCTTTCTTT. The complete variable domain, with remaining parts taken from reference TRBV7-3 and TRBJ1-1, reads GAGVSQTPSNKVTEKGKYVELRCDPISGHTALYWYRQSLGQGPEFLIYFQGTGAADDSGLPNDRFFAVRPEGSVSTLKIQRTERGDSAVYLCASRARVNTEAFFGQGTRLTVV.

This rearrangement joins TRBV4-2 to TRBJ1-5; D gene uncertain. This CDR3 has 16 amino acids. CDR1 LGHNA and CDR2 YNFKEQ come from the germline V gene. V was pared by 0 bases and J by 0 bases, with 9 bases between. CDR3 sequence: CASSQDRNPSNQPQHF. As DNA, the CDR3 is TGTGCCAGCAGCCAAGACAGGAACCCTAGCAATCAGCCCCAGCATTTT.

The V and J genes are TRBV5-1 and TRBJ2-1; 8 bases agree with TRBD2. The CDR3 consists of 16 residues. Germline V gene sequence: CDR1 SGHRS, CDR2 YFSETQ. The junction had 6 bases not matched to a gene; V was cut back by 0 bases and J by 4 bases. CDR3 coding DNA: TGCGCCAGCAGCTTGGCCGGGGGGGCGGGATACAATGAGCAGTTCTTC. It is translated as CASSLAGGAGYNEQFF.

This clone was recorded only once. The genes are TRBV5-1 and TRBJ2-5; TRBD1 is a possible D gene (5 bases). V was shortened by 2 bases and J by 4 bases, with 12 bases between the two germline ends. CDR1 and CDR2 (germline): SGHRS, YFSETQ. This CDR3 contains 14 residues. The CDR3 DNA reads TGCGCCAGCAGCTTCCGGACACCGCCAGAGACCCAGTACTTC. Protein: CASSFRTPPETQYF.

The CDR3 nucleotides read TGTGCCAGTAGCACTGATACGAACACCGGGGAGCTGTTTTTT. It specifies CASSTDTNTGELFF. The rearrangement uses TRBV19 and TRBJ2-2; D gene ambiguous. Germline-derived CDR1 and CDR2 are LNHDA and SQIVND (reference sequence). V lost 6 bases and J lost 0, with 8 bases in between. CDR3 length: 14 amino acids.

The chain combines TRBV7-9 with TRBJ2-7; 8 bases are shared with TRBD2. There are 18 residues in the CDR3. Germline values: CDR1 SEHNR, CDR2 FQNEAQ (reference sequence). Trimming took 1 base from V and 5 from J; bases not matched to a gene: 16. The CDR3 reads CASSLVPISSGLADEQYF. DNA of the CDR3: TGTGCCAGCAGCTTAGTTCCCATCTCATCTGGACTAGCCGACGAGCAGTACTTC.

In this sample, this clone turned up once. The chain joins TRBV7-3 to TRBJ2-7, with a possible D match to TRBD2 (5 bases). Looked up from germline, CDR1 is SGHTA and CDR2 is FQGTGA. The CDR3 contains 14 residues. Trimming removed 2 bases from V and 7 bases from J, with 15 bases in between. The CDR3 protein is CASSLVWESGEQYF. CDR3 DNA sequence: TGTGCCAGCAGCTTAGTTTGGGAATCGGGAGAGCAGTACTTC.

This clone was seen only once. Here the CDR3 DNA reads TGTGCCAGCAGCTTTTCCGGGTGGATCACTGAAGCTTTCTTT. Translation: CASSFSGWITEAFF. This chain joins TRBV7-9 and TRBJ1-1; D remains unclear. This CDR3 spans 14 amino acids. Germline loops: CDR1 SEHNR, CDR2 FQNEAQ (reference sequence). Trimming shortened V by 3 bases and J by 4 bases, and 12 bases separated the two germline ends.

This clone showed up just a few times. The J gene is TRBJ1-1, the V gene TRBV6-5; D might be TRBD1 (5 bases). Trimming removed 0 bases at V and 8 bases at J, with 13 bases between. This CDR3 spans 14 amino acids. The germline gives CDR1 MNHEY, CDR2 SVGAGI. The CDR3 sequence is CASSYSRTSREAFF. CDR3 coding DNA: TGTGCCAGCAGTTACTCAAGGACATCCCGAGAAGCTTTCTTT.

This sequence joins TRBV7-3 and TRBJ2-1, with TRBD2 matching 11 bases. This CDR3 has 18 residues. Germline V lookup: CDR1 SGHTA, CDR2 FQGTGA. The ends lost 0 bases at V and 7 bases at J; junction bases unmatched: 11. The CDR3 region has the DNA TGTGCCAGCAGCTTAACAGGTAGCGGGGGGGATTTGAGGAATGAGCAGTTCTTC. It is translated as CASSLTGSGGDLRNEQFF. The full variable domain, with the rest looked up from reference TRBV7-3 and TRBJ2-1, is GAGVSQTPSNKVTEKGKYVELRCDPISGHTALYWYRQSLGQGPEFLIYFQGTGAADDSGLPNDRFFAVRPEGSVSTLKIQRTERGDSAVYLCASSLTGSGGDLRNEQFFGPGTRLTVL.

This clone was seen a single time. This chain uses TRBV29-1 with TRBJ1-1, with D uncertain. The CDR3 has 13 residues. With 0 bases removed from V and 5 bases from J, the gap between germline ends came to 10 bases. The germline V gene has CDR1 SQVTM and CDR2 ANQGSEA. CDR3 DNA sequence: TGCAGCGTTGAAGACCTGACTGGGACTGAAGCTTTCTTT. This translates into CSVEDLTGTEAFF.

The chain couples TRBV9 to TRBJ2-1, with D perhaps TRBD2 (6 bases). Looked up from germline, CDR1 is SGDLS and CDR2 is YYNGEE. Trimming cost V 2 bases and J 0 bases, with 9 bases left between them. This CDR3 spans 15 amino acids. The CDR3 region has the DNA TGTGCCAGCAGCGTGGCGGGAACCTCCTACAATGAGCAGTTCTTC. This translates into CASSVAGTSYNEQFF. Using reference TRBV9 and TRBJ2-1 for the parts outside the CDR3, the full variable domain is DSGVTQTPKHLITATGQRVTLRCSPRSGDLSVYWYQQSLDQGLQFLIQYYNGEERAKGNILERFSAQQFPDLHSELNLSSLELGDSALYFCASSVAGTSYNEQFFGPGTRLTVL.

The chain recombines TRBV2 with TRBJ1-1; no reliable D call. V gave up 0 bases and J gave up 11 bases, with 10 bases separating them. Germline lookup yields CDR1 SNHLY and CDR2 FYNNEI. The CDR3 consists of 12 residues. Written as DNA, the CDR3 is TGTGCCAGCAGTGAAGCCCTGAGGGAGGCTTTCTTT. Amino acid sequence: CASSEALREAFF.